This T cell receptor (beta chain) comes out of a study of cytomegalovirus exposure and HLA in healthy donors. Study background: In an earlier analysis, approximately 120 million unique TCR beta sequences were found from about 180 million T cells. Unique TCRs numbering approximately 80 million, obtained from HLA-typed donors, made up an early data release.

It was with 60 Vbeta and 13 Jbeta primers that the PCR ran. Method: immunoSEQ multiplex PCR; TCRdb's copy keeps in-frame clones and lacks some. The table includes 160,000 or so clones, approximately 80% detected once. The CDR3 is 13 residues long. From germline, CDR1 is SEHNR and CDR2 FQNEAQ (reference sequence). V gave up 5 bases and J gave up 1 base, with 9 bases separating them. The TCR comes from a man aged 25 to 45 in good health and CMV-seronegative. The chain is built from TRBV7-9 and TRBJ2-7; D remains unclear. Sample: PBMCs. CDR3 protein: CASSQRWSYEQYF. The CDR3 DNA follows: TGTGCCAGCAGCCAACGGTGGTCCTACGAGCAGTACTTC.